The 11 T cell receptor beta chains given below trace back to one sample, sequenced in a study of blood T cell repertoires in COVID-19. Assay: immunoSEQ multiplex PCR; the TCRdb copy retains only in-frame clones and omits some. The sample has 150,000 to 200,000 clones, 86% seen once. Material: peripheral blood. The receptors shown here come from a man in his 70s with acute or convalescent COVID-19.

The J gene is TRBJ2-1, the V gene TRBV25-1, with 11 bases that match TRBD2. This CDR3 region has 16 residues. With 0 bases clipped from V and 6 bases from J, the junction kept 4 bases outside the gene matches. The germline V gene encodes CDR1 MGHDK and CDR2 SYGVNS. The CDR3 nucleotides are TGTGCCAGCAGTGAATATCTAGCGGGAGGTGGCAATGAGCAGTTCTTC. Translated: CASSEYLAGGGNEQFF. The whole variable domain, remainder taken from reference TRBV25-1 and TRBJ2-1, is EADIYQTPRYLVIGTGKKITLECSQTMGHDKMYWYQQDPGMELHLIHYSYGVNSTEKGDLSSESTVSRIRTEHFPLTLESARPSHTSQYLCASSEYLAGGGNEQFFGPGTRLTVL.

The V gene is TRBV19, the J gene TRBJ1-2; 8 nucleotides line up with TRBD1. This CDR3 has 12 residues. Germline-derived CDR1 and CDR2 are LNHDA and SQIVND (reference sequence). The J segment lost 5 bases and the V segment lost 5 bases, leaving 1 base of the junction unmatched. The CDR3 coding sequence is TGTGCCAGTAGTGGGACAGGATATGGCTACACCTTC. Translating gives CASSGTGYGYTF.

This clone was seen only once. This rearrangement joins TRBV30 to TRBJ2-4; D may be TRBD1 (6 bases). Germline CDR1 reads GTSNPN; CDR2 reads SVGIG (reference sequence). The CDR3 sequence is 14 residues long. Trimming left V 4 bases short and J 5 bases short, with 15 bases between. Written as DNA, the CDR3 is TGTGCCTGGAATAGGGGACAAGGGGAAAACATTCAGTACTTC. Protein product: CAWNRGQGENIQYF.

The V gene is TRBV28, the J gene TRBJ1-5; no definite D call. CDR1 is MDHEN and CDR2 is SYDVKM in the germline V gene. V lost 11 bases to trimming and J lost 5 bases, with 13 bases between them. The CDR3 has 12 residues. The CDR3, as DNA: TGTGCCGTTACTCGGGGTTATCAGCCCCAGCATTTT. This codes for CAVTRGYQPQHF.

The chain couples TRBV7-8 to TRBJ1-3; D may be TRBD1 (6 bases). Germline values: CDR1 SGHVS, CDR2 FQNEAQ. V gave up 5 bases and J gave up 0 bases, with 11 bases separating them. The CDR3 extends over 15 amino acids. The CDR3 spells CASSPQGPSGNTIYF. In DNA, the CDR3 is TGTGCCAGCAGCCCGCAGGGGCCCTCTGGAAACACCATATATTTT.

This sequence joins TRBV5-1 and TRBJ2-3, with TRBD1 as a possible D gene (6 bases). The CDR3 consists of 15 residues. The germline V gene has CDR1 SGHRS and CDR2 YFSETQ. Trimming removed 6 bases from V and 4 bases from J, with 18 bases in between. The CDR3 spells CASTIQGFSADTQYF. In nucleotides, the CDR3 is TGCGCCAGCACCATCCAGGGGTTTTCGGCAGATACGCAGTATTTT.

The rearrangement uses TRBV3-1 (or the pseudogene TRBV3-2) and TRBJ1-1, with D unresolved. The CDR3 is 13 amino acids. Germline lookup yields CDR1 LGHDT and CDR2 YNNKEL (reference sequence). Between the trimmed V and J ends, which lost 7 bases and 0 bases, there was a span of 9 bases. The CDR3 loop is CASNSDMNTEAFF. The CDR3 DNA reads as TGTGCCAGCAACTCCGATATGAACACTGAAGCTTTCTTT.

The chain uses TRBV28 and TRBJ1-2; 8 positions agree with TRBD1. Germline CDR1 reads MDHEN; CDR2 reads SYDVKM. This CDR3 has 13 amino acids. The V gene end was trimmed by 6 bases and the J gene end by 8 bases; junction bases not matched to a gene: 8. This CDR3 reads CASSTTGAVGYTF. CDR3 nucleotide sequence: TGTGCCAGCAGCACGACAGGGGCTGTGGGCTACACCTTC.

J is TRBJ2-1 and V is TRBV6-5, with 9 bases that match TRBD2. Germline V lookup: CDR1 MNHEY, CDR2 SVGAGI. This CDR3 comprises 15 residues. The V and J ends lost 6 bases and 9 bases, in that order; junction bases with no gene match: 12. This CDR3 is CASSGSGRPTIEQFF. DNA for the CDR3: TGTGCCAGCAGCGGAAGCGGGAGGCCGACAATTGAGCAGTTCTTC.

The genes are TRBV18 and TRBJ2-2; weak D call: TRBD2 (6 bases). CDR3 length: 14 amino acids. Per germline, CDR1 KGHSH and CDR2 LQKENI. The V end was cut by 5 bases, the J end by 1 base, with 8 bases between. The CDR3 sequence: CASSRDWNTGELFF. The CDR3 DNA sequence: TGTGCCAGCTCAAGGGACTGGAACACCGGGGAGCTGTTTTTT.

The chain uses TRBV5-1 and TRBJ1-2, with D unresolved. Trimming took off 3 bases at V and 4 bases at J, with 10 bases between the two ends. Germline assignment: CDR1 SGHRS and CDR2 YFSETQ. The CDR3 is 13 residues long. The CDR3 nucleotides read TGCGCCAGCAGCTCCACCAACAGCTATGGCTACACCTTC. This codes for CASSSTNSYGYTF. Combining the CDR3 with reference TRBV5-1 and TRBJ1-2 gives the whole variable domain KAGVTQTPRYLIKTRGQQVTLSCSPISGHRSVSWYQQTPGQGLQFLFEYFSETQRNKGNFPGRFSGRQFSNSRSEMNVSTLELGDSALYLCASSSTNSYGYTFGSGTRLTVV.